This TCR beta chain appears in the sequencing data of a study of cytomegalovirus exposure and HLA in healthy donors. At the level of the study: Earlier findings included approximately 120 million unique TCR beta sequences obtained from 180 million or so T cells. General observations from the study: Both high specificity and high sensitivity reportedly marked the classifier's diagnosis of cytomegalovirus status. In a later analysis, across HLA loci, associated TCR counts were highest for DRB1, lowest for HLA-C. Roughly uniform sequencing depth across donors was assumed, possibly incorrectly.

Turning to this clone: The antigen is not known.

With V trimmed by 4 bases and J by 9 bases, 6 bases remained unmatched. Germline loops: CDR1 LNHNV, CDR2 YYDKDF (reference sequence). CDR3 length equals 14 residues. PCR involved 60 Vbeta and 13 Jbeta primers. Libraries were prepared by immunoSEQ multiplex PCR; TCRdb keeps only in-frame clonotypes and omits some of them. The sample has about 70,000 clones, 60% to 80% seen once. Material: PBMCs. The chain links TRBV15 to TRBJ2-7; 13 bases line up with TRBD2. The source of this sequence is a girl aged 5-17 years in good health and CMV-seropositive. In nucleotides, the CDR3 is TGTGCCACCAGCACGACTAGCGGGAGGATAGCGCAGTACTTC. It encodes CATSTTSGRIAQYF.